This T cell receptor beta chain was sequenced during a study of cytomegalovirus exposure and HLA in healthy donors. Study outcomes and limitations: In a later analysis, common viral pathogens appeared linked to several of the most significant clusters. Association of a missense DCLRE1C variant with TCR beta V- and J-gene trimming was reported in a later analysis.

A multiplex PCR was run with 60 Vbeta primers and 13 Jbeta primers. This table comes from immunoSEQ multiplex PCR, and its TCRdb copy is limited to in-frame clones, with some not included. This sample has about 130,000 clones, with around 77% found just once. Turning to this clone: The target antigen is unknown.

Germline assignment: CDR1 SEHNR and CDR2 FQNEAQ (reference sequence). V shed 4 bases and J 4 bases; nucleotides not matched to a gene: 9. The CDR3 runs 16 residues. Sample: PBMCs. This TCR derives from a woman aged 45-59 years in good health and CMV-seronegative. The chain recombines TRBV7-9 with TRBJ1-2, with TRBD1 matching 10 bases. Written as DNA, the CDR3 is TGTGCCAGCAGCTCGGGACAGGGGATAGGAGGCTATGGCTACACCTTC. Translated, it gives CASSSGQGIGGYGYTF.